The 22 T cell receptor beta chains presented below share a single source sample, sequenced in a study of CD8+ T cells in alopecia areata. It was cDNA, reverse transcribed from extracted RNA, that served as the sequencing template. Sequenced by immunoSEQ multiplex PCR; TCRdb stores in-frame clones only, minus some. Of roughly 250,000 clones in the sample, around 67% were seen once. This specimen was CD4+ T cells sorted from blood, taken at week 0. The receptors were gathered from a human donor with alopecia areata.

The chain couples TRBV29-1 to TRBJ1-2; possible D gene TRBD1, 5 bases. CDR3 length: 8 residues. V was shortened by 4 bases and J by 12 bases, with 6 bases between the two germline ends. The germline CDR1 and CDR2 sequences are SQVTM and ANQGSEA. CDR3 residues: CSVGGHTF. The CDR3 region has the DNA TGCAGCGTTGGGGGCCACACCTTC.

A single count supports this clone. The CDR3, as DNA: TGTGCCAGCTCACTGGACTTCATGAACACTGAAGCTTTCTTT. As protein: CASSLDFMNTEAFF. V and J are TRBV18 and TRBJ1-1; D is ambiguous. The CDR3 spans 14 residues. Germline CDR1 and CDR2: KGHSH and LQKENI. Trimming took off 4 bases at V and 0 bases at J, with 9 bases between the two ends. The variable domain in full, completed from reference TRBV18 and TRBJ1-1, reads NAGVMQNPRHLVRRRGQEARLRCSPMKGHSHVYWYRQLPEEGLKFMVYLQKENIIDESGMPKERFSAEFPKEGPSILRIQQVVRGDSAAYFCASSLDFMNTEAFFGQGTRLTVV.

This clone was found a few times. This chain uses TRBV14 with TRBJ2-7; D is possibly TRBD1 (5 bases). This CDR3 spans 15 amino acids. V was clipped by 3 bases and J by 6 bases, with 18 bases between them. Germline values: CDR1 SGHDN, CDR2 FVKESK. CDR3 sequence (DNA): TGTGCCAGCAGCCATAGAAACAGGCGATGGACCGAGCAGTACTTC. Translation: CASSHRNRRWTEQYF.

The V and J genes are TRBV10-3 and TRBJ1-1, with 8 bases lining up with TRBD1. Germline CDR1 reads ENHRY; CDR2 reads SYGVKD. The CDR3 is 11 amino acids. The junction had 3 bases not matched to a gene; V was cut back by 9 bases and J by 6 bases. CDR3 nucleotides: TGTGCCATGGGGACAGGACCTGAAGCTTTCTTT. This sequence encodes CAMGTGPEAFF.

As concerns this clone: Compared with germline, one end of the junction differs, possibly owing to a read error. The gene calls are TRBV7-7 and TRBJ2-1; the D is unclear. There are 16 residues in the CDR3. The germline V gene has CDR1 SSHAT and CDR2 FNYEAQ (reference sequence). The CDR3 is CASSLSWQAPYNEQFF. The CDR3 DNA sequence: TGTGCTAGCAGCTTATCGTGGCAGGCCCCCTACAATGAGCAGTTCTTC.

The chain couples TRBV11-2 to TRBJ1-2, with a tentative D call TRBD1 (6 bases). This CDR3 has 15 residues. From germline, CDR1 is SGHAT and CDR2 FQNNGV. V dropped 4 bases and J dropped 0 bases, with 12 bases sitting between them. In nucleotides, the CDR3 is TGTGCCAGCAGCTCTCCCAGGGGCTCTAACTATGGCTACACCTTC. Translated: CASSSPRGSNYGYTF.

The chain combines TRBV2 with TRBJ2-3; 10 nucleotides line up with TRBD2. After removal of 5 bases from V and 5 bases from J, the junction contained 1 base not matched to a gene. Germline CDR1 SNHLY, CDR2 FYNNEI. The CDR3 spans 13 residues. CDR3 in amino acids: CASSLAGGDTQYF. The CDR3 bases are TGTGCCAGCAGTTTAGCGGGGGGAGATACGCAGTATTTT.

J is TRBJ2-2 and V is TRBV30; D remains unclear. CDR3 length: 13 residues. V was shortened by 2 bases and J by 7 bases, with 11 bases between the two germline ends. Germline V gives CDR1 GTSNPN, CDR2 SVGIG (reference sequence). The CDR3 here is CAWSSLTGGELFF. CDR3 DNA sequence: TGTGCCTGGAGTTCCCTAACTGGCGGGGAGCTGTTTTTT.

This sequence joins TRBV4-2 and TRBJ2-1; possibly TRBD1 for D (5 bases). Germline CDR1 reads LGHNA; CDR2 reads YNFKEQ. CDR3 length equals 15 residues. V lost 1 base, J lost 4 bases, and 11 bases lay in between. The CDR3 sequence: CASSQVQTEYNEQFF. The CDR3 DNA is TGTGCCAGCAGCCAAGTGCAGACAGAGTACAATGAGCAGTTCTTC.

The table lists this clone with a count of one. The CDR3 DNA reads as TGTGCCAGCATCAGTGGGGGCCTAAATAATCAGCCCCAGCATTTT. Residues: CASISGGLNNQPQHF. The J gene is TRBJ1-5, the V gene TRBV11-2; perhaps TRBD1 as D (6 bases). This CDR3 is built from 15 residues. Trimming shortened V by 7 bases and J by 4 bases, and 17 bases separated the two germline ends. Germline V gene sequence: CDR1 SGHAT, CDR2 FQNNGV.

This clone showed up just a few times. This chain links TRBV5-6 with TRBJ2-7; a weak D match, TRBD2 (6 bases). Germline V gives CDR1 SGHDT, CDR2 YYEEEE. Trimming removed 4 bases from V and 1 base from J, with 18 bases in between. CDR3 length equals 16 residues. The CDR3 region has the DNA TGTGCCAGCAGCATTTTAGGAGGGGCGCTTTCCTACGAGCAGTACTTC. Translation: CASSILGGALSYEQYF. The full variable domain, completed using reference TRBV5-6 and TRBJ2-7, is DAGVTQSPTHLIKTRGQQVTLRCSPKSGHDTVSWYQQALGQGPQFIFQYYEEEERQRGNFPDRFSGHQFPNYSSELNVNALLLGDSALYLCASSILGGALSYEQYFGPGTRLTVT.

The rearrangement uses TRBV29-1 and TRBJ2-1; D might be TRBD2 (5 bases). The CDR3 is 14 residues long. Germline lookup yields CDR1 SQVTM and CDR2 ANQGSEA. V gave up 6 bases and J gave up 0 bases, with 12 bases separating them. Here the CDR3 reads CSVADLSSYNEQFF. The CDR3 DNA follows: TGCAGCGTCGCGGACTTGAGCTCCTACAATGAGCAGTTCTTC.

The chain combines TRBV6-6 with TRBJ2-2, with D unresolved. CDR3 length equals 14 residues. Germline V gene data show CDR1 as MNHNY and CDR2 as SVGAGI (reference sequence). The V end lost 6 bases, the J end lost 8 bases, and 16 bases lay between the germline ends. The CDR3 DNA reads TGTGCCAGCAGCTATCGTCAGGTAGCAGGGGAGCTGTTTTTT. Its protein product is CASSYRQVAGELFF.

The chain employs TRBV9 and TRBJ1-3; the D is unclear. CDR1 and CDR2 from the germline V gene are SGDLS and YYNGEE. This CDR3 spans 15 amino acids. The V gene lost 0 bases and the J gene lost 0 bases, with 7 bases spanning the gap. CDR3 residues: CASSVGGVSGNTIYF. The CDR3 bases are TGTGCCAGCAGCGTAGGTGGGGTCTCTGGAAACACCATATATTTT.

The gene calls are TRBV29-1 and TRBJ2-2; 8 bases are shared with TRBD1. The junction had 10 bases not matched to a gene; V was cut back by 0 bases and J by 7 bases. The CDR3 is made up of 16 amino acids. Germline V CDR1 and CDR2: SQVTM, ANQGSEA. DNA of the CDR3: TGCAGCGTTGAAGATGGGAGACAGGGGACGGGCGGGGAGCTGTTTTTT. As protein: CSVEDGRQGTGGELFF.

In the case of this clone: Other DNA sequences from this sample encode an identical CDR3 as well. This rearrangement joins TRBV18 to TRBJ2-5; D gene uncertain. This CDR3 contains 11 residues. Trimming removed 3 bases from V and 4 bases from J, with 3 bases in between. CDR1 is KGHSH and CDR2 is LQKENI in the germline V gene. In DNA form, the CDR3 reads TGTGCCAGCTCACCCGCAGAGACCCAGTACTTC. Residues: CASSPAETQYF.

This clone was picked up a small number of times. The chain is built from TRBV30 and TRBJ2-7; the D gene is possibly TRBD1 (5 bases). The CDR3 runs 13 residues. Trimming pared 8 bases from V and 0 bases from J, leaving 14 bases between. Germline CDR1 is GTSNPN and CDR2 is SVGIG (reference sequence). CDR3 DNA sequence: TGTGCCGGGCACAGGAGCTCCTCCTACGAGCAGTACTTC. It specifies CAGHRSSSYEQYF.

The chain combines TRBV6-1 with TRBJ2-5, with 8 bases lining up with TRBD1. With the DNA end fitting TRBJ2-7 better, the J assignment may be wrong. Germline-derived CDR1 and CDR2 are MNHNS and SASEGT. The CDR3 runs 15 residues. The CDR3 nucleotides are TGTGCCAGCAGGCCGGGACAGGCAAGCTCCTACGAGCAGTACTTC. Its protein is CASRPGQASSYEQYF.

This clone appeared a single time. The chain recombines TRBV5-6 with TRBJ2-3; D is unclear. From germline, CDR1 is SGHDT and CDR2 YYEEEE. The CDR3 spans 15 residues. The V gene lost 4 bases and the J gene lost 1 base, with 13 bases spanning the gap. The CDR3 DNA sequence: TGTGCCAGCAGCCCTGGTCTAGTGGGCACAGATACGCAGTATTTT. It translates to CASSPGLVGTDTQYF.

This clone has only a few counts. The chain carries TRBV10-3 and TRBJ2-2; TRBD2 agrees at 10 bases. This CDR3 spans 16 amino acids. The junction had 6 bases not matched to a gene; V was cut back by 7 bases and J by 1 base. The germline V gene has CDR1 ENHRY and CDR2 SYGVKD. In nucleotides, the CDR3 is TGTGCCATCATGGGGGGACTAGCGAGGAACACCGGGGAGCTGTTTTTT. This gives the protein CAIMGGLARNTGELFF.

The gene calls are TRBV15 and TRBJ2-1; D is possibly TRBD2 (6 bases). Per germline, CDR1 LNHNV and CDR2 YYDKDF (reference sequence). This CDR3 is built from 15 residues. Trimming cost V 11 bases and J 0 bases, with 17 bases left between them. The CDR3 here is CAYGPFGGSYNEQFF. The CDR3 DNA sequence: TGTGCCTACGGCCCTTTCGGGGGCTCCTACAATGAGCAGTTCTTC. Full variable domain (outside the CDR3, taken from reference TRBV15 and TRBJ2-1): DAMVIQNPRYQVTQFGKPVTLSCSQTLNHNVMYWYQQKSSQAPKLLFHYYDKDFNNEADTPDNFQSRRPNTSFCFLDIRSPGLGDTAMYLCAYGPFGGSYNEQFFGPGTRLTVL.

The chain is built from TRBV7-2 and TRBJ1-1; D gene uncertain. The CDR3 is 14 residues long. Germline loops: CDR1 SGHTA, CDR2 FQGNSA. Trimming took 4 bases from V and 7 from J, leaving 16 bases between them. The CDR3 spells CASSSGHLNGEAFF. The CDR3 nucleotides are TGTGCCAGCAGCTCGGGCCACTTGAACGGTGAAGCTTTCTTT.